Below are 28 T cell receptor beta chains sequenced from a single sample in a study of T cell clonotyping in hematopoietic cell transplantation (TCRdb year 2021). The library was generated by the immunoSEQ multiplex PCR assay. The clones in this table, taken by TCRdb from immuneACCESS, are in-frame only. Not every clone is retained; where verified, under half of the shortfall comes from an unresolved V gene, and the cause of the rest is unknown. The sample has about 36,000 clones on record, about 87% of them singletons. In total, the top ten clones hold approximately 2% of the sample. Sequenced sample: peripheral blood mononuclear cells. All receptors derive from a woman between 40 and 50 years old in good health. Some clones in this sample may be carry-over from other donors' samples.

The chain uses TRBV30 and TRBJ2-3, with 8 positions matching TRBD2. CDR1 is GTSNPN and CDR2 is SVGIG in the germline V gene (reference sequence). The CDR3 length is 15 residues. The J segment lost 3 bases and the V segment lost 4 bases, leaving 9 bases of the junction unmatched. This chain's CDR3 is CAWTRLATTTDTQYF. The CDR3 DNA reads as TGTGCCTGGACCCGACTAGCGACAACTACAGATACGCAGTATTTT.

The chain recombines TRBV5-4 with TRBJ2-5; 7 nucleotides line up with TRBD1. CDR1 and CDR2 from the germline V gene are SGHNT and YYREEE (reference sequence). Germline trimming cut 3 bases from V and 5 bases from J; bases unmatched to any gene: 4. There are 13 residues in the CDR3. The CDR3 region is CASSSTGAETQYF. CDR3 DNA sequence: TGTGCCAGCAGCTCCACAGGGGCGGAGACCCAGTACTTC.

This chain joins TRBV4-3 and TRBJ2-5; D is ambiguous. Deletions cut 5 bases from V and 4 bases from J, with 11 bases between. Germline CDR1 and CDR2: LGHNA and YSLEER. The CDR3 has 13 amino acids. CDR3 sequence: CASSSARTETQYF. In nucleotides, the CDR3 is TGCGCCAGCAGCTCGGCTAGGACAGAGACCCAGTACTTC.

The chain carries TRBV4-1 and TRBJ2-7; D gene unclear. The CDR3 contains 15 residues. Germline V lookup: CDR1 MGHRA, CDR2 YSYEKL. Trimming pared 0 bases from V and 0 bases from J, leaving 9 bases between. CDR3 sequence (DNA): TGCGCCAGCAGCCAAGAATCGGACCGCTCCTACGAGCAGTACTTC. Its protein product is CASSQESDRSYEQYF.

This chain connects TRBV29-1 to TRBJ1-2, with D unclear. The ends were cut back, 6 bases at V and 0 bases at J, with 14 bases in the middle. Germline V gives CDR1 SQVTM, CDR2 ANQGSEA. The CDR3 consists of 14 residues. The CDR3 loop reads CSVASGRANYGYTF. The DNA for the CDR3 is TGCAGCGTGGCTTCAGGCAGAGCTAACTATGGCTACACCTTC.

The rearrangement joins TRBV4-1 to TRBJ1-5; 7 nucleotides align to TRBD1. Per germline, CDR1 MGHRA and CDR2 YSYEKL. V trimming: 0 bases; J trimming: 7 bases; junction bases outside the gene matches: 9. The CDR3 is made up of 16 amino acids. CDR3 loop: CASSQDRGGLRQPQHF. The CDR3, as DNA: TGCGCCAGCAGCCAAGATAGAGGGGGCCTCAGACAGCCCCAGCATTTT.

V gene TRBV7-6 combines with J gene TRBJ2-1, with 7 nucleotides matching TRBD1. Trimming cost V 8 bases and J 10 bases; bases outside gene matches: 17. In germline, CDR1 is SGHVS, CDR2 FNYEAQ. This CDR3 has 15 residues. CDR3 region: CASSSLGQAAEEQFF. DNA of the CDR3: TGTGCCAGCTCCTCTCTCGGACAGGCAGCTGAGGAGCAGTTCTTC.

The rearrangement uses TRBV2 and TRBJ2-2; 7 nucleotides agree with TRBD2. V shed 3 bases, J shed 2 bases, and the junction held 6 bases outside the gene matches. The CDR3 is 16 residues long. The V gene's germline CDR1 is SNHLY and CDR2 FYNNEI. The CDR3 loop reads CASSEFPSGNTGELFF. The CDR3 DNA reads TGTGCCAGCAGTGAGTTCCCTAGCGGCAACACCGGGGAGCTGTTTTTT. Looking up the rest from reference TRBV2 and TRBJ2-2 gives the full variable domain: EPEVTQTPSHQVTQMGQEVILRCVPISNHLYFYWYRQILGQKVEFLVSFYNNEISEKSEIFDDQFSVERPDGSNFTLKIRSTKLEDSAMYFCASSEFPSGNTGELFFGEGSRLTVL.

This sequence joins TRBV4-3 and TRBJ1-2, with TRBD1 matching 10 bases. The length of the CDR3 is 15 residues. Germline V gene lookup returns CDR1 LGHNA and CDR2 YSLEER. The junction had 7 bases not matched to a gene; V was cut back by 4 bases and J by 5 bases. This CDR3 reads CASSLDWGQGYGYTF. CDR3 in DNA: TGCGCCAGCAGCCTCGACTGGGGACAGGGGTATGGCTACACCTTC.

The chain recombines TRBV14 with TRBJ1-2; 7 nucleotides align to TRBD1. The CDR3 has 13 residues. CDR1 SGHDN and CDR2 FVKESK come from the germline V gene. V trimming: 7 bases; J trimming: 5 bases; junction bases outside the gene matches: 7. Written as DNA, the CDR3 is TGTGCCAGCAAAGAATGGGACAGTTATGGCTACACCTTC. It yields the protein CASKEWDSYGYTF.

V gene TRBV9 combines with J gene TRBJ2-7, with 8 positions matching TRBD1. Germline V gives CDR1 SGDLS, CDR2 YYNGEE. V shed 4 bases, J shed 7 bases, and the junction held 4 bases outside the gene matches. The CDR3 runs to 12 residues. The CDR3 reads CASSTRDREQYF. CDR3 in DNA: TGTGCCAGCAGCACGAGGGACAGGGAGCAGTACTTC.

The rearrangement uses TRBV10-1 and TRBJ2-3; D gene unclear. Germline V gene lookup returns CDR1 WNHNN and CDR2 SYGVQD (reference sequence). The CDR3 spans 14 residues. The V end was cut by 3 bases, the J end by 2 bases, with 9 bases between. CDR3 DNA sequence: TGCGCCAGCAGTGAAGGAGTGAACACAGATACGCAGTATTTT. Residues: CASSEGVNTDTQYF.

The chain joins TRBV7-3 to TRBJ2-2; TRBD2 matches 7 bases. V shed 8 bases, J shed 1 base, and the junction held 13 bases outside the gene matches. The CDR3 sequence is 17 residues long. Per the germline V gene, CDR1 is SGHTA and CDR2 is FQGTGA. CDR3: CASQAGAGGLNTGELFF. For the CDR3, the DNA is TGTGCCAGCCAGGCGGGAGCGGGCGGGTTGAACACCGGGGAGCTGTTTTTT.

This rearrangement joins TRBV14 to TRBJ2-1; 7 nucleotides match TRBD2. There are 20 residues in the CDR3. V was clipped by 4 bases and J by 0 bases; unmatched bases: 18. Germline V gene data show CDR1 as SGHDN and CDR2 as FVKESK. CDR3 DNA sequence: TGTGCCAGCAGCCGATTTAAAAGGAGCGGGATCGTTTCCTCCTACAATGAGCAGTTCTTC. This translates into CASSRFKRSGIVSSYNEQFF. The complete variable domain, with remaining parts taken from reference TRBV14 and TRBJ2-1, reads EAGVTQFPSHSVIEKGQTVTLRCDPISGHDNLYWYRRVMGKEIKFLLHFVKESKQDESGMPNNRFLAERTGGTYSTLKVQPAELEDSGVYFCASSRFKRSGIVSSYNEQFFGPGTRLTVL.

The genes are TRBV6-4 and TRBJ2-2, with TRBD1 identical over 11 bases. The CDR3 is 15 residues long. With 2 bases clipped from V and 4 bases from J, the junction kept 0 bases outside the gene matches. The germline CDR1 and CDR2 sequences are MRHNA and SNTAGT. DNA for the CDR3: TGTGCCAGCAGTGACGGGACAGGGGGCACCGGGGAGCTGTTTTTT. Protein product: CASSDGTGGTGELFF.

The DNA of the CDR3 is TGCGCCAGCAGCCCGGTGGGCAGGGGGACCTCTGGGGCCAACGTCCTGACTTTC. Amino acid sequence: CASSPVGRGTSGANVLTF. The rearrangement uses TRBV5-1 and TRBJ2-6; TRBD1 matches 7 bases. Per germline, CDR1 SGHRS and CDR2 YFSETQ. This CDR3 is 18 amino acids long. Trimming removed 4 bases from V and 0 bases from J; junction bases left unmatched: 10.

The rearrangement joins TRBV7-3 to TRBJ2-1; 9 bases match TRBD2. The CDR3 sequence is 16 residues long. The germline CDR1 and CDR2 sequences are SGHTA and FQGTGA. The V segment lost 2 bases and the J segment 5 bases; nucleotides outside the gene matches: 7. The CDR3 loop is CASSLVMAGGNNEQFF. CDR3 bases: TGTGCCAGCAGCTTAGTAATGGCGGGAGGGAACAATGAGCAGTTCTTC.

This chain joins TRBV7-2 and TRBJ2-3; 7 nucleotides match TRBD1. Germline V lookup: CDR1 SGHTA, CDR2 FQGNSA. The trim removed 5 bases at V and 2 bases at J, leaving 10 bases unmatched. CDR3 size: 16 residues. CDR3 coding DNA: TGTGCCAGCAGCACACAATCGGACAGGTACACAGATACGCAGTATTTT. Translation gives CASSTQSDRYTDTQYF. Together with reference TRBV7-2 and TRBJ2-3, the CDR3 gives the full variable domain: GAGVSQSPSNKVTEKGKDVELRCDPISGHTALYWYRQSLGQGLEFLIYFQGNSAPDKSGLPSDRFSAERTGGSVSTLTIQRTQQEDSAVYLCASSTQSDRYTDTQYFGPGTRLTVL.

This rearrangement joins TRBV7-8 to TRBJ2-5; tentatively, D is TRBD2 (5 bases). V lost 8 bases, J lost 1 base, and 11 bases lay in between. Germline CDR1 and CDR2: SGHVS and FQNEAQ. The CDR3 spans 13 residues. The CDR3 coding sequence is TGTGCCAGCGCCCGGACTCCCCAAGAGACCCAGTACTTC. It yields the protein CASARTPQETQYF.

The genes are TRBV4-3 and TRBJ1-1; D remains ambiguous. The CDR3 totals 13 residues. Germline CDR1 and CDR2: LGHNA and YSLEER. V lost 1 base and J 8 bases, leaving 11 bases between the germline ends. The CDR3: CASSQARDSEAFF. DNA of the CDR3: TGCGCCAGCAGCCAAGCGAGGGATTCCGAAGCTTTCTTT.

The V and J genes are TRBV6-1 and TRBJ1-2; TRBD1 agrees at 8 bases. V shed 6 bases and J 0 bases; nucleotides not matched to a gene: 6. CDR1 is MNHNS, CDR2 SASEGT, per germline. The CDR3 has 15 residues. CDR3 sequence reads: CASRGRQGTNYGYTF. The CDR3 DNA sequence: TGTGCCAGCAGAGGAAGACAGGGGACTAACTATGGCTACACCTTC.

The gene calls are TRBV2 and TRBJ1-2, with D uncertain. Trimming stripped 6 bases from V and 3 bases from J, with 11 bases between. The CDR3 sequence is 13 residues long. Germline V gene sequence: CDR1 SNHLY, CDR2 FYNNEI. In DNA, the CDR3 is TGTGCCAGCAGAGCCTTTTGGGACTATGGCTACACCTTC. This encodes CASRAFWDYGYTF. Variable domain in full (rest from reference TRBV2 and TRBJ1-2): EPEVTQTPSHQVTQMGQEVILRCVPISNHLYFYWYRQILGQKVEFLVSFYNNEISEKSEIFDDQFSVERPDGSNFTLKIRSTKLEDSAMYFCASRAFWDYGYTFGSGTRLTVV.

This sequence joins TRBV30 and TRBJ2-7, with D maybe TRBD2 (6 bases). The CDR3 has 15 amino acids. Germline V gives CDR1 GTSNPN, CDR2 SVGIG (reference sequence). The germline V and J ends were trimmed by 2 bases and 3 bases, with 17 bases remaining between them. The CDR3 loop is CAWSFPPPGSYEQYF. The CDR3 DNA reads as TGTGCCTGGAGTTTCCCTCCCCCCGGGAGCTACGAGCAGTACTTC.

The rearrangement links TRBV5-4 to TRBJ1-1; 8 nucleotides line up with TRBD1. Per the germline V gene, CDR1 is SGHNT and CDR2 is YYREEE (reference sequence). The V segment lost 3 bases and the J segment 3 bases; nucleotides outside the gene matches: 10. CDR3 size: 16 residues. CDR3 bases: TGTGCCAGCAGCTGGGGGCCGACAGGGGACGACACTGAAGCTTTCTTT. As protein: CASSWGPTGDDTEAFF.

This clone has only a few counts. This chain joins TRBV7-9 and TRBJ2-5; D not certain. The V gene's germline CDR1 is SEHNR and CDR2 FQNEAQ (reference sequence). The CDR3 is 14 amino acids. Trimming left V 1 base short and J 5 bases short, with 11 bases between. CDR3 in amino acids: CASSLVISAETQYF. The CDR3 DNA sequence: TGTGCCAGCAGCTTAGTAATCTCGGCGGAGACCCAGTACTTC.

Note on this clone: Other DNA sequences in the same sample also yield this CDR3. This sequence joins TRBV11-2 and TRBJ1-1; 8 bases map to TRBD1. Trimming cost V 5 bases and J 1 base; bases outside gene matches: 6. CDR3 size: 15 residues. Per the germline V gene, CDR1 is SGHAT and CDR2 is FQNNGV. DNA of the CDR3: TGTGCCAGCAGCCTGCTGACAGGGGAGAACACTGAAGCTTTCTTT. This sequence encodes CASSLLTGENTEAFF.

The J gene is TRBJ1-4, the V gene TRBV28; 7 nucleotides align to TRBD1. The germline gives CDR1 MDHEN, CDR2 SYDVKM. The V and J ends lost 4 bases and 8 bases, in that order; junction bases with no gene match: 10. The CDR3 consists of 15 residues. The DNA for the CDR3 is TGTGCCAGCAGTTCTCAGACAGGGCAGGGCGAAAAACTGTTTTTT. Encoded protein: CASSSQTGQGEKLFF.

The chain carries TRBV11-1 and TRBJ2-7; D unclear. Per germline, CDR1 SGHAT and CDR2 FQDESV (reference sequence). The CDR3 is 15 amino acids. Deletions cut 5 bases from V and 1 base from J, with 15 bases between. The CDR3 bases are TGTGCCAGCAGCATCAGCACGGGCTCTTCCTACGAGCAGTACTTC. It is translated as CASSISTGSSYEQYF.